The 17 T cell receptor beta chains listed next were all sequenced from one sample in a study of breast tumors, draining lymph nodes, adjacent tissues. TCRdb fed the multiplex PCR reads into MiXCR, producing one record per CDR3 protein. This repertoire shows 60,000 to 70,000 distinct CDR3 sequences, roughly 59% found once; its top ten account for approximately 18%. The sample consisted of breast tumor tissue. The receptors shown here come from a female donor with breast cancer. Some clones in this sample may be carry-over from other donors' samples.

This clonotype occurred many times. V is TRBV12-1 and J is TRBJ2-7; the table names TRBD1, a call not compared with the DNA. TRBV12-1 is annotated as a pseudogene. CDR3 length equals 11 residues. The CDR3 nucleotides are TGTGCCAGCAGCTCCCCTTACGAGCAGTACTTC. This codes for CASSSPYEQYF.

This clonotype was picked up a small number of times. Just one base apart from a much larger clone, this may be a read error. The chain has TRBV6-4 and TRBJ2-3; 11 bases are shared with TRBD2. The CDR3 totals 15 residues. Germline CDR1 is MRHNA and CDR2 is SNTAGT. V gave up 5 bases and J gave up 1 base; unmatched junction bases: 2. This CDR3 reads CASSLTSGGTDTQYF. CDR3 in DNA: TGTGCCAGCAGTCTGACTAGCGGGGGCACAGATACGCAGTATTTT.

In this sample, this clonotype turned up many times. This chain uses TRBV20-1 with TRBJ2-2, with TRBD2 matching 11 bases. CDR3 length: 16 amino acids. The germline gives CDR1 DFQATT, CDR2 SNEGSKA (reference sequence). V gave up 4 bases and J gave up 7 bases; unmatched junction bases: 11. The CDR3 sequence: CSAMVAGGPVGGELFF. CDR3 sequence (DNA): TGCAGTGCTATGGTAGCGGGAGGGCCAGTGGGCGGGGAGCTGTTTTTT.

This chain links TRBV9 with TRBJ2-3; D possibly uses TRBD1 or TRBD2 (6 bases each). V gave up 3 bases and J gave up 1 base, with 15 bases separating them. The CDR3 extends over 16 amino acids. Germline CDR1 and CDR2: SGDLS and YYNGEE. CDR3 sequence (DNA): TGTGCCAGCAGCGAGGAGGGGGAAACTGGCACAGATACGCAGTATTTT. It specifies CASSEEGETGTDTQYF.

The chain has TRBV7-3 and TRBJ1-4, with TRBD1 as a possible D gene (6 bases). V lost 1 base and J lost 9, with 15 bases in between. The CDR3 contains 15 residues. CDR1 SGHTA and CDR2 FQGTGA come from the germline V gene. The CDR3 protein is CASSLKRGGGQKLFF. The DNA of the CDR3 is TGTGCCAGCAGCTTAAAGCGGGGGGGCGGGCAAAAACTGTTTTTT.

This clonotype was recorded only once. The chain is built from TRBV7-9 and TRBJ2-1; 14 nucleotides match TRBD2. The CDR3 extends over 17 amino acids. With 7 bases clipped from V and 0 bases from J, the junction kept 5 bases outside the gene matches. Germline CDR1 is SEHNR and CDR2 is FQNEAQ (reference sequence). The CDR3 nucleotides are TGTGCCAGCACGGGACTAGCGGGAGCCCCCTCCTACAATGAGCAGTTCTTC. Protein: CASTGLAGAPSYNEQFF.

This clonotype was counted once. The V gene is TRBV2, the J gene TRBJ2-7, with 11 bases fitting TRBD2. Germline loops: CDR1 SNHLY, CDR2 FYNNEI. V trimming: 6 bases; J trimming: 6 bases; junction bases outside the gene matches: 7. The CDR3 has 14 amino acids. The CDR3 loop reads CASSSGTSGTEQYF. CDR3 bases: TGTGCCAGCAGCTCCGGGACTAGCGGAACCGAGCAGTACTTC.

This clonotype has a handful of counts. The genes are TRBV7-9 and TRBJ1-6; TRBD1 agrees at 8 bases. J was trimmed by 7 bases and V by 4 bases; bases with no gene match: 3. Germline V gives CDR1 SEHNR, CDR2 FQNEAQ (reference sequence). The CDR3 is 14 amino acids. The CDR3 bases are TGTGCCAGCAGCTCGCGGACAGGGAATTCACCCCTCCACTTT. Translating it yields CASSSRTGNSPLHF.

By frequency in the sample, this clonotype is large. CDR3 sequence: CASSEEGGLTTDTQYF. The CDR3 nucleotides read TGTGCCAGCAGCGAGGAGGGGGGACTAACCACAGATACGCAGTATTTT. The gene calls are TRBV9 and TRBJ2-5; a possible D gene is TRBD2 (7 bases). The J call may be in error: the DNA end matches TRBJ2-3 better. CDR3 length: 16 amino acids. Germline V gene data show CDR1 as SGDLS and CDR2 as YYNGEE.

The rearrangement links TRBV7-9 to TRBJ1-4; the match to TRBD1 covers 7 bases. The CDR3 contains 16 residues. Per the germline V gene, CDR1 is SEHNR and CDR2 is FQNEAQ (reference sequence). The trim removed 1 base at V and 7 bases at J, leaving 9 bases unmatched. In nucleotides, the CDR3 is TGTGCCAGCAGCTTAGGCCAGGGGGGGCTAAGTGAAAAACTGTTTTTT. Translated, it gives CASSLGQGGLSEKLFF.

This chain uses TRBV2 with TRBJ2-5; the D is unclear. The V and J ends lost 4 bases and 0 bases respectively, with 12 bases between them. This CDR3 spans 15 amino acids. The germline gives CDR1 SNHLY, CDR2 FYNNEI. This CDR3 is CASSAYERDQETQYF. CDR3 sequence (DNA): TGTGCCAGCAGTGCTTATGAACGGGACCAAGAGACCCAGTACTTC.

This clonotype was detected ten times or more. This chain uses TRBV9 with TRBJ1-2; D is ambiguous. The CDR3 loop spans 15 amino acids. V lost 0 bases to trimming and J lost 2 bases, with 11 bases between them. Per germline, CDR1 SGDLS and CDR2 YYNGEE. The DNA for the CDR3 is TGTGCCAGCAGCGTAGAGTGGGCCCCGAACTATGGCTACACCTTC. Protein sequence: CASSVEWAPNYGYTF.

A single count supports this clonotype. This chain uses TRBV30 with TRBJ1-5; D call uncertain. The CDR3 is 13 residues long. Per the germline V gene, CDR1 is GTSNPN and CDR2 is SVGIG (reference sequence). Trimming cost V 1 base and J 4 bases, with 8 bases left between them. The CDR3 protein is CAWSEGANQPQHF. CDR3 bases: TGTGCCTGGAGTGAGGGTGCGAATCAGCCCCAGCATTTT.

This clonotype came up many times. The rearrangement joins TRBV4-2 to TRBJ2-5, with 8 bases aligning to TRBD2. Germline CDR1 reads LGHNA; CDR2 reads YNFKEQ. There are 14 residues in the CDR3. V was pared by 1 base and J by 3 bases, with 1 base of the junction left unmatched. CDR3 nucleotides: TGTGCCAGCAGCCAAGCGGGAGGGGAAGAGACCCAGTACTTC. This codes for CASSQAGGEETQYF.

At least ten counts were recorded for this clonotype. The J gene is TRBJ1-2, the V gene TRBV2; the D gene is possibly TRBD1 (6 bases). V was trimmed by 5 bases and J by 8 bases, leaving 24 bases between them. Germline lookup yields CDR1 SNHLY and CDR2 FYNNEI. The CDR3 is 16 residues long. The CDR3 region has the DNA TGTGCCAGCAGTACCGGACAGAATCAGCCCCGTCGAGGCTACACCTTC. Amino acid sequence: CASSTGQNQPRRGYTF.

This clonotype has only one observation. The chain combines TRBV5-6 with TRBJ2-1; D perhaps matches TRBD2 (6 bases). The V end was cut by 4 bases, the J end by 12 bases, with 14 bases between. Germline-derived CDR1 and CDR2 are SGHDT and YYEEEE. The CDR3 covers 12 residues. CDR3: CASSGRDLRQFF. The CDR3 DNA is TGTGCCAGCAGCGGCCGGGACTTGAGGCAGTTCTTC.

This sequence joins TRBV19 and TRBJ1-2, with D perhaps TRBD1 (5 bases). Trimming took off 4 bases at V and 5 bases at J, with 20 bases between the two ends. Germline assignment: CDR1 LNHDA and CDR2 SQIVND (reference sequence). CDR3 length: 16 residues. CDR3 in DNA: TGTGCCAGTAGTACGGATCCTTGGGGGTTTGGGTATGGCTACACCTTC. Amino acid sequence: CASSTDPWGFGYGYTF. The full variable domain, in which reference TRBV19 and TRBJ1-2 provide the parts outside the CDR3, is DGGITQSPKYLFRKEGQNVTLSCEQNLNHDAMYWYRQDPGQGLRLIYYSQIVNDFQKGDIAEGYSVSREKKESFPLTVTSAQKNPTAFYLCASSTDPWGFGYGYTFGSGTRLTVV.